What follows describes a single T cell receptor (beta chain). Its antigen is not known. At one of its ends the junction is not consistent with the germline gene, which may arise from a read error. Germline CDR1 reads SGHAT; CDR2 reads FQNNGV. The CDR3 length is 15 residues. This sample stems from a study of tumor-infiltrating lymphocytes in primary liver carcinoma. Study-level background: Resecting the tumor surgically was how the patients' primary liver carcinoma was treated. The tumors ranged from about 4.2 to 11 cm across and fell within stage T1-T3 N0M0.

The authors took blood RNA from unsorted whole blood and also extracted germline DNA. Total RNA amounting to 500 ng was the source from which TCR beta cDNA was made with a constant-region primer. Library construction for TCR beta comprised three nested multiplex PCR rounds performed with slightly modified ARM-PCR. TRBV1-TRBV30 forward and Cbeta reverse primers drove the first two approximately 11-cycle rounds. TCRdb reprocessed the multiplex PCR reads with MiXCR, giving one entry per CDR3 protein. The sample lists some 200,000 distinct CDR3 sequences, less than 65% occurring once. Findings of the study overall: Tumors had a top-250-clone fraction that was significantly higher than blood (p = 0.039).

V and J are TRBV11-2 and TRBJ2-7, with D tentatively TRBD1 or TRBD2 (5 bases each). The sample taken for sequencing was peripheral blood. The receptor was derived from a woman aged 60-70 years with primary liver carcinoma and hepatitis B virus infection. The CDR3 bases are TGTGCCAACAGCTTATTTCCGGGACGGCTCTACGAGCAGTACTTC. Translating it yields CANSLFPGRLYEQYF. The full variable domain, with the rest looked up from reference TRBV11-2 and TRBJ2-7, is EAGVAQSPRYKIIEKRQSVAFWCNPISGHATLYWYQQILGQGPKLLIQFQNNGVVDDSQLPKDRFSAERLKGVDSTLKIQPAKLEDSAVYLCANSLFPGRLYEQYFGPGTRLTVT.